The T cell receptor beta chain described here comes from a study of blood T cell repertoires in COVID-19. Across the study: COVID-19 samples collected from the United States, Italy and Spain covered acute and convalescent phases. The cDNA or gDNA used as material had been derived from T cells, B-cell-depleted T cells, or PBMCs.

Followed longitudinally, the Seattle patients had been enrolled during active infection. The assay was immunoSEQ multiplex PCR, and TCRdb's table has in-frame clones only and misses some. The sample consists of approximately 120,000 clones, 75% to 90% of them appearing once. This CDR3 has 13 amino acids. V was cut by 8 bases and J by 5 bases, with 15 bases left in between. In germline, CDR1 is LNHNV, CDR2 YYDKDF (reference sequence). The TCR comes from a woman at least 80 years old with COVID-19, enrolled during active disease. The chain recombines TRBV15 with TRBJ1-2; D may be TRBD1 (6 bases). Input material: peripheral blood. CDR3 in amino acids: CATVQGMGYGYTF. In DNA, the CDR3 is TGTGCCACCGTCCAGGGGATGGGGTATGGCTACACCTTC.